This T cell receptor beta chain stems from a study of T cell changes during pregnancy in multiple sclerosis. The assay was immunoSEQ multiplex PCR, and TCRdb's table has in-frame clones only and misses some. This sample has approximately 44,000 clones, with about nine tenths found just once. This clone was counted once. V was cut by 3 bases and J by 4 bases, with 13 bases left in between. There are 15 residues in the CDR3. CDR1 and CDR2 (germline): MNHNS, SASEGT. The rearrangement uses TRBV6-1 and TRBJ2-1, with D tentatively TRBD2 (6 bases). The input for sequencing was CD4+ T cells from peripheral blood mononuclear cells, taken in the third trimester of pregnancy. The clonotype comes from a female donor with multiple sclerosis, enrolled in a pregnancy study. In DNA, the CDR3 is TGTGCCAGCAGTGAGGCGGGGACGAATTACAATGAGCAGTTCTTC. Protein sequence: CASSEAGTNYNEQFF.